The rows below give T cell receptor beta chains drawn from one sample of a study of T cell responses to AZD1222 COVID-19 vaccine. TCRdb's copy holds only in-frame clones and misses some; the assay was immunoSEQ multiplex PCR. The sample has fewer than 200,000 clones; 90% to 95% are singletons. Sequences were derived from peripheral blood, sampled on day 0 of MenACWY control vaccination. These receptors were taken from an adult in good health. Both conserved end residues are part of each CDR3. The D gene is left open where the match is weak. Size is omitted from some rows. Given values are once, few, many or a class for expanded clones.

size	D	V	J	DNA	CDR3
NA	NA	TRBV11-2	TRBJ2-7	TGTGCCAGCAGCCTACAGGGAAGATACGAGCAGTACTTC	CASSLQGRYEQYF
NA	NA	TRBV15	TRBJ1-2	TGTGCCACCAGCAGAGGGGCAGGGGATGGCTACACCTTC	CATSRGAGDGYTF
NA	NA	TRBV5-6	TRBJ1-2	TGTGCCAGCAGCTTGGGGGATTATCGGGGCTACACCTTC	CASSLGDYRGYTF
NA	TRBD2	TRBV5-6	TRBJ2-1	TGTGCCAGCAGCTTGGGGACTAGCCGCTACAATGAGCAGTTCTTC	CASSLGTSRYNEQFF
NA	NA	TRBV5-1	TRBJ2-1	TGCGCCAGCACGGACTACACCGAGCAGTTCTTC	CASTDYTEQFF
few	TRBD2	TRBV4-2	TRBJ2-1	TGTGCCAGCAGCCTCGGTACCTTAGCGGGAGGCTCCAATGAGCAGTTCTTC	CASSLGTLAGGSNEQFF
NA	NA	TRBV5-5	TRBJ1-5	TGTGCCAGCACGGGGGGAACCGGGGGACCCAATCAGCCCCAGCATTTT	CASTGGTGGPNQPQHF
NA	NA	TRBV6-2/TRBV6-3	TRBJ1-5	TGTGCCAGCAGTCAAGGATCGGGATCCCGAGGTGGTCAGCCCCAGCATTTT	CASSQGSGSRGGQPQHF
NA	TRBD1	TRBV9	TRBJ1-1	TGTGCCAGCAGCCCCGGGACAGGGGGGAACACTGAAGCTTTCTTT	CASSPGTGGNTEAFF
once	TRBD1	TRBV3-1/TRBV3-2	TRBJ1-6	TGTGCCAGCAGCCAAGACGTCCGGGACAGTTCTCTGCGAGAGAATTCACCCCTCCACTTT	CASSQDVRDSSLRENSPLHF
NA	NA	TRBV28	TRBJ2-6	TGTGCCAGCACCTCTCGGGGAGGGGGCCCCCACTCTGGGGCCAACGTCCTGACTTTC	CASTSRGGGPHSGANVLTF
NA	NA	TRBV10-1	TRBJ1-1	TGCGCCAGCACCCTGCCGGGCCAACCCCTTATTATGAACACTGAAGCTTTCTTT	CASTLPGQPLIMNTEAFF
NA	NA	TRBV15	TRBJ1-2	TGTGCCACCAGCAGAGATAACGCGGGCAGGATCAACTATGGCTACACCTTC	CATSRDNAGRINYGYTF
NA	TRBD1	TRBV9	TRBJ1-3	TGTGCCAGCAGCGATAGACCTGGGACAGGGTGGGGAAACACCATATATTTT	CASSDRPGTGWGNTIYF
NA	NA	TRBV21-1	TRBJ1-3	TGTGCCAGCAGCAAGCAACCAGTAAACACCATATATTTT	CASSKQPVNTIYF
NA	NA	TRBV30	TRBJ2-4	TGTGCCTGGAGCCCCGGCATTGGAAACATTCAGTACTTC	CAWSPGIGNIQYF
NA	TRBD1	TRBV30	TRBJ2-1	TGTGCCTGGAGTAGGGGACAGGGCCACAATGAGCAGTTCTTC	CAWSRGQGHNEQFF
NA	NA	TRBV11-3	TRBJ2-2	TGTGCCAGCAGCTTCGCAGGGGTAAACACCGGGGAGCTGTTTTTT	CASSFAGVNTGELFF
NA	TRBD1	TRBV6-5	TRBJ1-5	TGTGCCAGCGGTCAGGGGGCCTACCAGCCCCAGCATTTT	CASGQGAYQPQHF
NA	NA	TRBV7-2	TRBJ1-2	TGTGCCAGCAGCTTAGCGGCCAATAACTATGGCTACACCTTC	CASSLAANNYGYTF
NA	NA	TRBV4-3	TRBJ1-1	TGCGCCAGCAGCCAGGTCGACAGCCCTGGGAAAGCTTTCTTT	CASSQVDSPGKAFF
NA	NA	TRBV2	TRBJ1-2	TGTGCCAGCAGTGTGAGGGTACCGGATGGCTACACCTTC	CASSVRVPDGYTF
few	NA	TRBV19	TRBJ1-1	TGTGCCAGTAGATTTACAGTGAACACTGAAGCTTTCTTT	CASRFTVNTEAFF
NA	TRBD1	TRBV19	TRBJ2-5	TGTGCCAGTAGTACCTGGACAGGGGAGACCCAGTACTTC	CASSTWTGETQYF
NA	NA	TRBV29-1	TRBJ1-4	TGCAGCATCGGGGACATTAATGAAAAACTGTTTTTT	CSIGDINEKLFF
NA	NA	TRBV7-8	TRBJ1-5	TGTGCCAGCAGCTTATTAGCAGGGATGAACAATCAGCCCCAGCATTTT	CASSLLAGMNNQPQHF
NA	NA	TRBV6-5	TRBJ1-1	TGTGCCAGCAGTACCACACAGAACACTGAAGCTTTCTTT	CASSTTQNTEAFF
few	TRBD1	TRBV20-1	TRBJ1-5	TGCAGTGCTAGTCGGGACAGCAGCAATCAGCCCCAGCATTTT	CSASRDSSNQPQHF
NA	TRBD1	TRBV2	TRBJ1-5	TGTGCCAGCAGGGGGACAGGACCCTTCAATCAGCCCCAGCATTTT	CASRGTGPFNQPQHF
few	TRBD1	TRBV7-2	TRBJ1-6	TGTGCCAGCAGCTTAGATTGGACAGGGGGGAGCTCCTATAATTCACCCCTCCACTTT	CASSLDWTGGSSYNSPLHF
NA	NA	TRBV12-3/TRBV12-4	TRBJ1-1	TGTGCCAGCAGTCGCGCTGCTGAAGCTTTCTTT	CASSRAAEAFF
NA	NA	TRBV10-1	TRBJ1-1	TGCGCCAGCAGTTCGGGATGGGACACTGAAGCTTTCTTT	CASSSGWDTEAFF
once	NA	TRBV29-1	TRBJ1-1	TGCAGCGTTGCGGGTGACCACACTGAAGCTTTCTTT	CSVAGDHTEAFF
NA	NA	TRBV6-5	TRBJ1-6	TGTGCCAGCAGCCCCGGACAGCTTAATTCACCCCTCCACTTT	CASSPGQLNSPLHF
once	TRBD1	TRBV2	TRBJ1-4	TGTGCCAGCAGTAATCCGACAGGGTATAATGAAAAACTGTTTTTT	CASSNPTGYNEKLFF
NA	TRBD1	TRBV6-2/TRBV6-3	TRBJ1-5	TGTGCCAGCAGTCCACAGGGGGCCAGCAATCAGCCCCAGCATTTT	CASSPQGASNQPQHF
NA	TRBD1	TRBV7-3	TRBJ2-3	TGTGCCAGCAGCCAACGCGACAGGGGGCAATATGGAGGCACAGATACGCAGTATTTT	CASSQRDRGQYGGTDTQYF
NA	NA	TRBV15	TRBJ1-5	TGTGCCACCAGCAGAGTCAGGGGCAATCAGCCCCAGCATTTT	CATSRVRGNQPQHF
once	TRBD1	TRBV5-6	TRBJ1-2	TGTGCCAGCAGTCCGCAGGGGGCCTATGGCTACACCTTC	CASSPQGAYGYTF
NA	NA	TRBV5-6	TRBJ2-1	TGTGCCAGCAGCTTCCGTGGGGCTGAGCAGTTCTTC	CASSFRGAEQFF
NA	NA	TRBV7-3	TRBJ1-2	TGTGCCAGCAGCTCTTTGACAGCTAACTATGGCTACACCTTC	CASSSLTANYGYTF
NA	TRBD2	TRBV5-1	TRBJ2-2	TGCGCCAGCAGCCCTACTAGCGGAGAGGCCGGGGAGCTGTTTTTT	CASSPTSGEAGELFF
NA	TRBD1	TRBV12-3/TRBV12-4	TRBJ1-1	TGTGCCAGCAGGTCCGACAGGGCCACTGAAGCTTTCTTT	CASRSDRATEAFF
NA	NA	TRBV5-1	TRBJ2-7	TGCGCCAGCAGCTCACCAACGGGGGTGCCCCCGCGGGAGCAGTACTTC	CASSSPTGVPPREQYF
NA	TRBD1	TRBV5-1	TRBJ1-6	TGCGCCAGCAGCGCGACAGGGCGTTCACCCCTCCACTTT	CASSATGRSPLHF
NA	TRBD2	TRBV7-7	TRBJ2-1	TGTGCCAGCAGTCGCCGACTAGCGGGAGCCCCGGGGAGCGAGGGAGAGCAGTTCTTC	CASSRRLAGAPGSEGEQFF
NA	NA	TRBV6-6	TRBJ2-2	TGTGCCAGCAGTTACAACCCCCCAGGGGAAGCCGGGGAGCTGTTTTTT	CASSYNPPGEAGELFF
NA	NA	TRBV27	TRBJ2-7	TGTGCCAGCAGTTTATTAGGTGGTGGGAAAACCTACGAGCAGTACTTC	CASSLLGGGKTYEQYF
NA	TRBD1	TRBV4-3	TRBJ2-1	TGCGCCAGCAGCCCCCGACAGGGGGTCGCCTCCTACAATGAGCAGTTCTTC	CASSPRQGVASYNEQFF